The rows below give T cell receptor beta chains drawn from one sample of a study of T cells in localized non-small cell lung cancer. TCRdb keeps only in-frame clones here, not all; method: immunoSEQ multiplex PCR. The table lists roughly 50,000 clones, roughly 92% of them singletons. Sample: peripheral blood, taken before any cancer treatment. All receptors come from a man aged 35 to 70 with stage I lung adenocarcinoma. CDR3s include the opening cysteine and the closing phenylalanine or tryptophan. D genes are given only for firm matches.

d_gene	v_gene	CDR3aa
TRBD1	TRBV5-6	CASRSGLGQGETNYGYTF
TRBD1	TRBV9	CASSAGTVNEKLFF
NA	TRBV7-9	CASRDASSTDTQYF
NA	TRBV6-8	CASSYYRPETQYF
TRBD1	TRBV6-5	CASKDTGTAYEQYF
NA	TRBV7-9	CASSLVRGQETQYF
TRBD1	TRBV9	CASSPRQGRYEAFF
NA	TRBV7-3	CASSLTGGPFRSGNTIYF
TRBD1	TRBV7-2	CASSSTGTGVGSPLHF
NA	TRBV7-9	CASSSNSYNEQFF
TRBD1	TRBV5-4	CASSSGTGYEQYF
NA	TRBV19	CASSIPNRRTEAFF
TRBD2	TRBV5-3	CARSPSGSSTDTQYF
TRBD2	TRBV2	CASSGVPGLAGGTDTQYF
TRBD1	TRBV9	CASSVEDREQFF
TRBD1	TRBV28	CASSLTPDRGKNYGYTF
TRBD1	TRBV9	CASSAQGRDEQFF